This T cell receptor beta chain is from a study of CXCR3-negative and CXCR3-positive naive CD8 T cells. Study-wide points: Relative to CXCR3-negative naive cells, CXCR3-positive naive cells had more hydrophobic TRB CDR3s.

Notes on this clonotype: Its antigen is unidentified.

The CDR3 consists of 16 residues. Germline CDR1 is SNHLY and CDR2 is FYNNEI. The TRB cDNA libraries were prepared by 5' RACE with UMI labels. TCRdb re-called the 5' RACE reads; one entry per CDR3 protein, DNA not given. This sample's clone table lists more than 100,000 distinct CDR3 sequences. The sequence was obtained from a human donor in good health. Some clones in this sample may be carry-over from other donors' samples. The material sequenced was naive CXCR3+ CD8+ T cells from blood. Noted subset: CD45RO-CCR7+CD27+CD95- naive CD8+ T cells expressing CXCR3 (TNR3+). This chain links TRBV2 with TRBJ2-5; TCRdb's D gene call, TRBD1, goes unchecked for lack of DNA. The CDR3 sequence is CASSEFGTPRRETQYF.